What follows are 18 T cell receptor beta chains derived from one specimen sequenced in a study of technical replicates of blood from a handful of donors (dated by TCRdb to about 2017). Preparation of the library involved the immunoSEQ multiplex PCR assay. Sourced from immuneACCESS, this table was stored by TCRdb with only in-frame sequences that have V and J called. A share of the clones is absent; for the studies checked, an unresolved V gene accounts for under half, and the remainder has no known explanation. Within this sample are 14,000 or so clones, with roughly 88% of them counted one time only. The top ten hold around 13% of the sample. Material: PBMCs. These receptor sequences come from a human donor in good health.

The rearrangement uses TRBV11-1 and TRBJ1-1; 8 bases agree with TRBD1. CDR3 length equals 17 residues. Germline CDR1 is SGHAT and CDR2 is FQDESV (reference sequence). Unmatched junction bases numbered 11, after V lost 5 bases and J lost 0 bases. CDR3 region: CASSRTGTVAMNTEAFF. In DNA form, the CDR3 reads TGTGCCAGCAGCCGGACAGGGACTGTCGCGATGAACACTGAAGCTTTCTTT.

The rearrangement links TRBV28 to TRBJ2-7; D is perhaps TRBD2 (6 bases). Germline V gene sequence: CDR1 MDHEN, CDR2 SYDVKM. The CDR3 is made up of 14 amino acids. With 2 bases removed from V and 0 bases from J, the gap between germline ends came to 8 bases. CDR3 coding DNA: TGTGCCAGCAGTTTAGGGACTCACTCCTACGAGCAGTACTTC. Its protein is CASSLGTHSYEQYF.

The CDR3 nucleotides are TGTGCCAGCAGGTGGGCCGGGAGGGACACTGAAGCTTTCTTT. This gives the protein CASRWAGRDTEAFF. The chain employs TRBV6-5 and TRBJ1-1; D gene ambiguous. V lost 6 bases, J lost 3 bases, and 14 bases lay in between. Germline CDR1 reads MNHEY; CDR2 reads SVGAGI. The CDR3 contains 14 residues.

The chain links TRBV19 to TRBJ2-1; the match to TRBD1 covers 7 bases. CDR1 and CDR2 (germline): LNHDA, SQIVND (reference sequence). The trim removed 1 base at V and 7 bases at J, leaving 10 bases unmatched. CDR3 length: 16 residues. This chain's CDR3 is CASSIGDRALRNEQFF. The CDR3 DNA follows: TGTGCCAGTAGTATAGGAGACAGGGCTCTACGAAATGAGCAGTTCTTC.

The rearrangement joins TRBV18 to TRBJ1-2, with 7 bases lining up with TRBD1. Germline V gives CDR1 KGHSH, CDR2 LQKENI. J gave up 3 bases and V 3 bases, and 1 base lay outside the gene matches. This CDR3 has 13 amino acids. For the CDR3, the DNA is TGTGCCAGCTCACCCGACAGGGACTATGGCTACACCTTC. It is translated as CASSPDRDYGYTF. The entire variable domain, with the rest obtained from reference TRBV18 and TRBJ1-2, is as follows: NAGVMQNPRHLVRRRGQEARLRCSPMKGHSHVYWYRQLPEEGLKFMVYLQKENIIDESGMPKERFSAEFPKEGPSILRIQQVVRGDSAAYFCASSPDRDYGYTFGSGTRLTVV.

The rearrangement uses TRBV21-1 and TRBJ1-5. TRBV21-1 is recorded as a pseudogene. The CDR3 is 17 residues long. CDR3 nucleotide sequence: TGTGCCAGCAGCTCCCGAAAAGGGAGAGATAGGAATCAGCCCCAGCATTTT. Protein product: CASSSRKGRDRNQPQHF.

The V gene is TRBV28, the J gene TRBJ2-7; D might be TRBD2 (5 bases). The CDR3 is 14 residues long. Germline CDR1 and CDR2: MDHEN and SYDVKM. V was shortened by 6 bases and J by 7 bases, with 19 bases between the two germline ends. In nucleotides, the CDR3 is TGTGCCAGCAGCCCGCCAATCTCCCCGGGAGAGCAGTACTTC. Its translation: CASSPPISPGEQYF.

The chain has TRBV10-3 and TRBJ2-1, with TRBD2 identical over 10 bases. The junction had 1 base not matched to a gene; V was cut back by 0 bases and J by 5 bases. Germline V CDR1 and CDR2: ENHRY, SYGVKD. There are 15 residues in the CDR3. The CDR3 reads CAISESTSGNNEQFF. For the CDR3, the DNA is TGTGCCATCAGTGAGTCAACTAGCGGGAACAATGAGCAGTTCTTC.

The genes are TRBV9 and TRBJ2-2; 11 bases match TRBD2. Per the germline V gene, CDR1 is SGDLS and CDR2 is YYNGEE. This CDR3 has 16 amino acids. V gave up 4 bases and J gave up 2 bases; unmatched junction bases: 4. CDR3 sequence reads: CASSLGLAANTGELFF. Here the CDR3 DNA reads TGTGCCAGCAGCCTGGGACTAGCGGCTAACACCGGGGAGCTGTTTTTT.

The chain has TRBV13 and TRBJ2-7, with TRBD2 identical over 7 bases. Trimming removed 7 bases from V and 6 bases from J; junction bases left unmatched: 9. Germline V CDR1 and CDR2: PRHDT, FYEKMQ (reference sequence). The length of the CDR3 is 13 residues. CDR3 nucleotides: TGTGCCAGCACCGCTGCGGGAGTGGGCGAGCAGTACTTC. Its protein is CASTAAGVGEQYF. Combining the CDR3 with reference TRBV13 and TRBJ2-7 gives the whole variable domain AAGVIQSPRHLIKEKRETATLKCYPIPRHDTVYWYQQGPGQDPQFLISFYEKMQSDKGSIPDRFSAQQFSDYHSELNMSSLELGDSALYFCASTAAGVGEQYFGPGTRLTVT.

The V gene is TRBV4-2, the J gene TRBJ2-5; 8 bases line up with TRBD2. This CDR3 is built from 18 residues. The V gene's germline CDR1 is LGHNA and CDR2 YNFKEQ. After removal of 2 bases from V and 2 bases from J, the junction contained 13 bases not matched to a gene. This CDR3 is CASSQRPSQAGVQETQYF. CDR3 DNA sequence: TGTGCCAGCAGCCAAAGGCCCTCTCAAGCGGGAGTTCAAGAGACCCAGTACTTC.

This chain uses TRBV29-1 with TRBJ2-1; perhaps TRBD2 as D (5 bases). The CDR3 extends over 14 amino acids. Trimming took off 4 bases at V and 0 bases at J, with 10 bases between the two ends. Germline V CDR1 and CDR2: SQVTM, ANQGSEA. The CDR3 bases are TGCAGCGTTGTGGGAGAGGTCTCCTACAATGAGCAGTTCTTC. Amino acid sequence: CSVVGEVSYNEQFF.

This chain uses TRBV6-1 with TRBJ2-7; D is ambiguous. CDR3 length: 13 residues. Trimming shortened V by 2 bases and J by 6 bases, and 11 bases separated the two germline ends. CDR1 is MNHNS and CDR2 is SASEGT in the germline V gene. As DNA, the CDR3 is TGTGCCAGCAGTGAATGGGCAGGTCGCGAGCAGTACTTC. This translates into CASSEWAGREQYF.

V usage is TRBV4-2 and J usage is TRBJ2-1; 10 bases fit TRBD1. The germline CDR1 and CDR2 sequences are LGHNA and YNFKEQ. The ends lost 5 bases at V and 8 bases at J; junction bases unmatched: 9. The length of the CDR3 is 15 residues. CDR3 residues: CASSFRDRGMDEQFF. Here the CDR3 DNA reads TGTGCCAGCAGCTTTCGGGACAGGGGTATGGATGAGCAGTTCTTC.

The gene calls are TRBV28 and TRBJ2-7; 7 bases align to TRBD1. The germline V gene encodes CDR1 MDHEN and CDR2 SYDVKM. V shed 6 bases, J shed 6 bases, and the junction held 8 bases outside the gene matches. This CDR3 spans 13 amino acids. Here the CDR3 reads CASRSLNRGEQYF. CDR3 nucleotides: TGTGCCAGCAGGTCTTTAAACAGGGGCGAGCAGTACTTC.

This sequence joins TRBV28 and TRBJ1-2; D gene ambiguous. CDR1 and CDR2 (germline): MDHEN, SYDVKM. The CDR3 sequence is 14 residues long. V was clipped by 2 bases and J by 2 bases, with 9 bases between them. The CDR3 loop reads CASSLPGMNYGYTF. The CDR3 nucleotides read TGTGCCAGCAGTTTACCAGGCATGAACTATGGCTACACCTTC.

The chain recombines TRBV18 with TRBJ2-3; D not certain. This CDR3 is built from 17 residues. Trimming left V 4 bases short and J 0 bases short, with 17 bases between. Looked up from germline, CDR1 is KGHSH and CDR2 is LQKENI. CDR3: CASSLVRGKASTDTQYF. CDR3 nucleotides: TGTGCCAGCTCACTAGTCCGAGGAAAAGCTAGCACAGATACGCAGTATTTT.

This clone has more than one count but fewer than ten. This chain connects TRBV5-6 to TRBJ2-7, with D tentatively TRBD1 (6 bases). Looked up from germline, CDR1 is SGHDT and CDR2 is YYEEEE. This CDR3 region has 15 residues. V was pared by 4 bases and J by 3 bases, with 17 bases between. CDR3 loop: CASSTLQGIGYEQYF. CDR3 bases: TGTGCCAGCAGCACTCTACAGGGTATCGGCTACGAGCAGTACTTC.